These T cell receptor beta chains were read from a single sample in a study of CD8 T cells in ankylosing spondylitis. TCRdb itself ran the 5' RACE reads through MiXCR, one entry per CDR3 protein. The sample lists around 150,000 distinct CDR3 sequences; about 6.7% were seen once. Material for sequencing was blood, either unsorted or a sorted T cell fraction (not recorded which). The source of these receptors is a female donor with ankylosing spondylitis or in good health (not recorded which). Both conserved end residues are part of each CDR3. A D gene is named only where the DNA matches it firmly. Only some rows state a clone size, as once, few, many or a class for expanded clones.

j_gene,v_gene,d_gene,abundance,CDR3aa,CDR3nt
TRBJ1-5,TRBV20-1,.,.,CSARDTSSNQPQHF,TGCAGTGCTAGAGATACCTCTAGCAATCAGCCCCAGCATTTT
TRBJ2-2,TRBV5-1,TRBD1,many,CASRQGTGGNTGELFF,TGCGCCAGCAGACAAGGGACAGGAGGCAACACCGGGGAGCTGTTTTTT
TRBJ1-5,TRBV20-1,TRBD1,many,CSARDPRDSHQPQHF,TGCAGTGCTAGAGACCCCCGGGACAGTCATCAGCCCCAGCATTTT
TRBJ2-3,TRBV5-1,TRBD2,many,CASSLSGGPTDTQYF,TGCGCCAGCAGCTTGAGCGGGGGCCCCACAGATACGCAGTATTTT
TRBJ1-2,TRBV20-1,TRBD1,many,CSASVGQVVGYGYTF,TGCAGTGCTAGCGTTGGACAGGTCGTCGGCTATGGCTACACCTTC
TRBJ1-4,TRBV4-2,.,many,CASSHSFEGSNEKLFF,TGTGCCAGCAGCCACTCCTTCGAGGGGTCCAATGAAAAACTGTTTTTT
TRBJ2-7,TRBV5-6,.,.,CASSLVAGIYEQYF,TGTGCCAGCAGCTTGGTGGCAGGGATATACGAGCAGTACTTC
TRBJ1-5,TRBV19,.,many,CASSGYDQPQHF,TGTGCCAGTAGCGGTTATGATCAGCCCCAGCATTTT
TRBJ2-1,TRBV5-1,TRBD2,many,CASSLEWRGGNEQFF,TGCGCCAGCAGCTTGGAATGGCGGGGGGGCAATGAGCAGTTCTTC
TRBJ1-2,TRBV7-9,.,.,CASSHPEYPSPMYGYTF,TGTGCCAGCAGTCACCCTGAGTATCCTTCCCCTATGTATGGCTACACCTTC
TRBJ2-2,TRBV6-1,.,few,CASSDRGTANTGELFF,TGTGCCAGCAGTGACCGGGGGACAGCCAACACCGGGGAGCTGTTTTTT
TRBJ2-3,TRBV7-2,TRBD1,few,CASSFGQGLGTDTQYF,TGTGCCAGCAGCTTCGGACAGGGGCTTGGAACAGATACGCAGTATTTT
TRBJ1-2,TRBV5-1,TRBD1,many,CASSLGGQSYGYTF,TGCGCCAGCAGCTTGGGGGGACAGAGCTATGGCTACACCTTC
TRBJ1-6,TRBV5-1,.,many,CASSSGNSPLHF,TGCGCCAGCAGCTCGGGTAATTCACCCCTCCACTTT
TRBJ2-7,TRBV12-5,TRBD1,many,CATKTGKLPYEQYF,TGTGCTACAAAGACAGGGAAATTGCCTTACGAGCAGTACTTC
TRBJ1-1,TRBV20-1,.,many,CSATKKGLRTFKGTEAFF,TGCAGTGCTACAAAGAAGGGGCTGAGAACCTTCAAGGGCACTGAAGCTTTCTTT
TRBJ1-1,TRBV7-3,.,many,CASSLVQATNTEAFF,TGTGCCAGCAGCTTAGTACAGGCTACGAACACTGAAGCTTTCTTT
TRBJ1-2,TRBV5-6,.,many,CASSLAGSTYGYTF,TGTGCCAGCAGCTTGGCTGGCTCCACCTATGGCTACACCTTC
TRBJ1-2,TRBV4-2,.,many,CASSQEGVYGYTF,TGTGCCAGCAGCCAAGAAGGGGTCTATGGCTACACCTTC
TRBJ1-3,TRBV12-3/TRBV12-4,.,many,CASSHSSGNTIYF,TGTGCCAGCAGTCACAGCTCTGGAAACACCATATATTTT
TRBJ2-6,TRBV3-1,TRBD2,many,CASSQDPSRGVGANVLTF,TGTGCCAGCAGCCAAGATCCCTCTCGGGGGGTTGGGGCCAACGTCCTGACTTTC
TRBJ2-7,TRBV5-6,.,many,CASSLGGVTYEQYF,TGTGCCAGCAGCTTGGGCGGGGTCACCTACGAGCAGTACTTC
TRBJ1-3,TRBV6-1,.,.,CASSVETPGNTIYF,TGTGCCAGCAGTGTAGAGACACCTGGAAACACCATATATTTT
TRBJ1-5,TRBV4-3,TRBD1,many,CASSQGVQGNQPQHF,TGCGCCAGCAGCCAAGGGGTACAGGGGAATCAGCCCCAGCATTTT
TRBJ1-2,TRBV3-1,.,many,CASSQGPNNYGYTF,TGTGCCAGCAGCCAAGGGCCGAACAACTATGGCTACACCTTC
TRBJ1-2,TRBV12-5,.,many,CASGEYDGYTF,TGTGCTAGTGGGGAATATGATGGCTACACCTTC
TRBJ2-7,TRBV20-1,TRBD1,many,CSAVRGQGGDEQYF,TGCAGTGCTGTGCGGGGACAGGGTGGTGACGAGCAGTACTTC
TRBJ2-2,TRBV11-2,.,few,CASSPLEGTTGELFF,TGTGCCAGCAGCCCCCTAGAGGGCACCACCGGGGAGCTGTTTTTT
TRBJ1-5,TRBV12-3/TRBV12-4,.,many,CASTARANQPQHF,TGTGCCAGTACAGCTCGGGCTAATCAGCCCCAGCATTTT
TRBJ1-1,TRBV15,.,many,CATSTGYTEAFF,TGTGCCACCAGCACAGGGTACACTGAAGCTTTCTTT
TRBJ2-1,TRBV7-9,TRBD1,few,CASSQQGASEQFF,TGTGCCAGCAGCCAACAGGGGGCTAGTGAGCAGTTCTTC
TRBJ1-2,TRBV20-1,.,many,CSADPGVGGYTF,TGCAGTGCTGATCCAGGGGTTGGGGGCTACACCTTC